This TCR beta chain came from a study of T cell repertoires in cytomegalovirus infection. CDR3 length: 14 amino acids. Germline V gene lookup returns CDR1 SGHTA and CDR2 FQGNSA. The junction had 4 bases not matched to a gene; V was cut back by 5 bases and J by 0 bases. The table lists this clonotype with a few counts. Its antigen remains unknown. TCRdb itself ran the reads through MiXCR, one entry per CDR3 protein. The sample lists roughly 500,000 distinct CDR3 sequences, under 45% seen once, with around 45% in the top ten. Sequencing was performed on cultured PBMCs, taken from culture after CMV antigen stimulation. The clonotype originates from a human donor in good health (CMV status not recorded). Some clones in this sample may be carry-over from other donors' samples. The V and J genes are TRBV7-2 and TRBJ2-7, with 7 bases matching TRBD1. The CDR3, as DNA: TGTGCCAGCAGCATGGACAGGAGCTCCTACGAGCAGTACTTC. This gives the protein CASSMDRSSYEQYF.